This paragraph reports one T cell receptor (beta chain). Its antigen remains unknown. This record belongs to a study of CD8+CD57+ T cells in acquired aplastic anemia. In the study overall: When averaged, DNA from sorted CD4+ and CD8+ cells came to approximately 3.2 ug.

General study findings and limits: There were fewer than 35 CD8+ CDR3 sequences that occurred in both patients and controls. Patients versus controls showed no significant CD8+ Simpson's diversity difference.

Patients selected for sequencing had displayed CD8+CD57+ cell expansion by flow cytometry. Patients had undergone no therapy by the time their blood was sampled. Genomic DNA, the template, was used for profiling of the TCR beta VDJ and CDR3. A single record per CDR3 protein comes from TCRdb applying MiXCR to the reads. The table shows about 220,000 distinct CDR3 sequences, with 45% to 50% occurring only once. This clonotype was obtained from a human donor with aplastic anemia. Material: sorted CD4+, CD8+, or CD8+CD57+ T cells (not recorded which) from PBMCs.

The CDR3 protein is CSVQTGSGANVLTF. The CDR3 region has the DNA TGCAGCGTCCAAACGGGCTCTGGGGCCAACGTCCTGACTTTC. V and J are TRBV29-1 and TRBJ2-6; D ambiguous. Looked up from germline, CDR1 is SQVTM and CDR2 is ANQGSEA. This CDR3 spans 14 amino acids. Trimming shortened V by 6 bases and J by 0 bases, and 9 bases separated the two germline ends.